The clone carrying this TCR beta chain was counted at least ten times. Its antigen is not known. The J segment lost 1 base and the V segment lost 10 bases, leaving 6 bases of the junction unmatched. Germline CDR1 is MNHNS and CDR2 is SASEGT. The CDR3 has 13 residues. The TCR beta libraries were generated through quantitative 5'-RACE incorporating molecular barcodes. TCRdb independently ran MiXCR on the 5' RACE reads; one entry per CDR3 protein. The repertoire holds just over 300,000 distinct CDR3 sequences, roughly 20% seen once, with about 3.7% in the top ten. These data belong to a study of CD8 T cells in ankylosing spondylitis. Study-level results: Some of the motif variants had earlier been found in reactive arthritis patients' fluid and blood.

Input material: blood, either unsorted or a sorted T cell fraction (not recorded which). This chain joins TRBV6-1 and TRBJ1-1, with TRBD1 matching over 7 bases. The sequence was collected from a female donor with ankylosing spondylitis or in good health (not recorded which). CDR3 sequence reads: CATRTGGNTEAFF. In DNA, the CDR3 is TGTGCCACAAGGACAGGCGGGAACACTGAAGCTTTCTTT.